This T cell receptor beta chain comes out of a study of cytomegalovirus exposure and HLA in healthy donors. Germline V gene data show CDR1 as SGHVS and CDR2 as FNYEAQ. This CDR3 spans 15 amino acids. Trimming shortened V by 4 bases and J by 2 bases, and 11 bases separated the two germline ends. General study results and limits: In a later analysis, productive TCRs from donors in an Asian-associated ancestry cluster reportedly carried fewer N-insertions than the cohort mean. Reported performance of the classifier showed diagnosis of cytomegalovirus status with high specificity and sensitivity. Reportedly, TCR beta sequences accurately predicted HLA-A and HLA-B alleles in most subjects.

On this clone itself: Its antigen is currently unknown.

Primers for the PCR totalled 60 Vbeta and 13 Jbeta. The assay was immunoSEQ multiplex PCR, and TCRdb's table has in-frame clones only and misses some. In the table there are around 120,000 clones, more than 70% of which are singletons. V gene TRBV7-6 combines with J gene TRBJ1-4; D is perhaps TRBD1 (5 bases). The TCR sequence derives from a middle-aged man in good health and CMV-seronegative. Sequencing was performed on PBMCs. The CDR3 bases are TGTGCCAGCAGCTCCTCAGGGAGGACTAATGAAAAACTGTTTTTT. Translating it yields CASSSSGRTNEKLFF.